Listed here are 28 T cell receptor beta chains from one sample, sequenced in a study of radiation and T cells in renal cell carcinoma. Only in-frame clones appear in the TCRdb table, and some are missing; sequencing was by immunoSEQ multiplex PCR. The repertoire holds about 140,000 clones, with roughly 85% as singletons. This sample's time point: baseline pretreatment blood. The treatment: 15 Gy SBRT to primary tumor, nephrectomy 4 weeks later. Here the sequenced sample was blood, taken from a patient whose treatment included radiotherapy and nephrectomy. These receptors were taken from a woman between 45 and 65 years old with renal cell carcinoma.

This clone has only one observation. The chain is built from TRBV28 and TRBJ2-3, with TRBD2 identical over 7 bases. V trimming: 4 bases; J trimming: 1 base; junction bases outside the gene matches: 8. The germline gives CDR1 MDHEN, CDR2 SYDVKM. The CDR3 sequence is 16 residues long. CDR3 bases: TGTGCCAGCAGTTCCCCAGGTACTAGCGGCACAGATACGCAGTATTTT. Encoded protein: CASSSPGTSGTDTQYF.

This clone was seen more than once but under ten times. The chain joins TRBV7-2 to TRBJ1-1, with D maybe TRBD1 (6 bases). Trimming removed 3 bases at V and 1 base at J, with 6 bases between. CDR1 is SGHTA, CDR2 FQGNSA, per germline. CDR3 size: 13 residues. CDR3 sequence: CASSLDRNTEAFF. CDR3 nucleotides: TGTGCCAGCAGCTTGGACAGGAACACTGAAGCTTTCTTT.

The chain combines TRBV30 with TRBJ1-6; 7 bases are shared with TRBD1. V lost 4 bases to trimming and J lost 4 bases; unmatched junction nucleotides: 7. Germline V lookup: CDR1 GTSNPN, CDR2 SVGIG (reference sequence). CDR3 length: 15 residues. The CDR3 DNA reads as TGTGCCTGGAAGGACCGACAGGGATATAATTCACCCCTCCACTTT. Protein sequence: CAWKDRQGYNSPLHF. The variable domain in full, completed from reference TRBV30 and TRBJ1-6, reads SQTIHQWPATLVQPVGSPLSLECTVEGTSNPNLYWYRQAAGRGLQLLFYSVGIGQISSEVPQNLSASRPQDRQFILSSKKLLLSDSGFYLCAWKDRQGYNSPLHFGNGTRLTVT.

This sequence joins TRBV6-4 and TRBJ1-5, with D hard to call. Trimming took 5 bases from V and 5 from J, leaving 4 bases between them. CDR3 length: 11 residues. The germline V gene encodes CDR1 MRHNA and CDR2 SNTAGT. The DNA for the CDR3 is TGTGCCAGCAGTTCTTATCAGCCCCAGCATTTT. Amino acids: CASSSYQPQHF.

This chain connects TRBV9 to TRBJ1-5; no clear D. CDR3 length: 15 residues. Between the trimmed V and J ends, which lost 0 bases and 6 bases, there was a span of 13 bases. CDR1 is SGDLS and CDR2 is YYNGEE in the germline V gene. CDR3 residues: CASSVAGERGQPQHF. CDR3 sequence (DNA): TGTGCCAGCAGCGTAGCCGGGGAGAGAGGTCAGCCCCAGCATTTT. The complete variable domain, with remaining parts taken from reference TRBV9 and TRBJ1-5, reads DSGVTQTPKHLITATGQRVTLRCSPRSGDLSVYWYQQSLDQGLQFLIQYYNGEERAKGNILERFSAQQFPDLHSELNLSSLELGDSALYFCASSVAGERGQPQHFGDGTRLSIL.

The CDR3 reads CSAITRKANYGYTF. Written as DNA, the CDR3 is TGCAGCGCGATTACCCGGAAAGCTAACTATGGCTACACCTTC. The V and J genes are TRBV29-1 and TRBJ1-2; D not certain. Deletions cut 7 bases from V and 0 bases from J, with 15 bases between. CDR3 length: 14 residues. Germline V gene lookup returns CDR1 SQVTM and CDR2 ANQGSEA.

The chain uses TRBV28 and TRBJ2-7; 10 bases agree with TRBD1. Germline assignment: CDR1 MDHEN and CDR2 SYDVKM. Trimming at V came to 6 bases and at J to 6 bases, leaving 8 bases not matched to a gene. The CDR3 loop spans 14 amino acids. The CDR3 coding sequence is TGTGCCAGCAGCCGGACAGGGGGAACTGGCGAGCAGTACTTC. This translates into CASSRTGGTGEQYF.

This clone has just a few counts. The gene calls are TRBV30 and TRBJ1-1, with 7 bases lining up with TRBD1. V lost 5 bases and J lost 7; bases outside the gene matches: 7. This CDR3 is built from 12 residues. The germline gives CDR1 GTSNPN, CDR2 SVGIG (reference sequence). CDR3 sequence (DNA): TGTGCCTGGTCGGAGGGGGCGAGTGAAGCTTTCTTT. Protein: CAWSEGASEAFF.

This chain links TRBV19 with TRBJ2-2; 12 positions agree with TRBD2. CDR1 LNHDA and CDR2 SQIVND come from the germline V gene (reference sequence). CDR3 length: 18 amino acids. The V and J ends lost 4 bases and 6 bases, in that order; junction bases with no gene match: 12. The CDR3 bases are TGTGCCAGTAGTACCCCCCGACAGGGACTAGCGGGTTCCGGGGAGCTGTTTTTT. The encoded protein is CASSTPRQGLAGSGELFF.

The V gene is TRBV6-6, the J gene TRBJ2-7; D is undetermined. Trimming took off 5 bases at V and 4 bases at J, with 15 bases between the two ends. The germline CDR1 and CDR2 sequences are MNHNY and SVGAGI (reference sequence). CDR3 length: 14 amino acids. CDR3 sequence (DNA): TGTGCCAGCAGTCGCCGTCGGGTTTCATACGAGCAGTACTTC. Its translation: CASSRRRVSYEQYF.

The chain joins TRBV5-4 to TRBJ2-5; 10 positions agree with TRBD2. Per germline, CDR1 SGHNT and CDR2 YYREEE (reference sequence). The trim removed 10 bases at V and 6 bases at J, leaving 15 bases unmatched. The CDR3 sequence is 15 residues long. CDR3 DNA: TGTGCCGTCAAAGAAAGCGGGGGGGCCTTTAAGACCCAGTACTTC. Its translation: CAVKESGGAFKTQYF.

The chain carries TRBV2 and TRBJ2-1, with TRBD2 as a possible D gene (5 bases). Germline lookup yields CDR1 SNHLY and CDR2 FYNNEI. The germline V and J ends were trimmed by 10 bases and 5 bases, with 18 bases remaining between them. The CDR3 is 14 residues long. CDR3 sequence (DNA): TGTGCCACCCCGCGGAGCGGAATCAACAATGAGCAGTTCTTC. It yields the protein CATPRSGINNEQFF.

V usage is TRBV5-1 and J usage is TRBJ2-1; D is uncertain. Between the trimmed V and J ends, which lost 0 bases and 8 bases, there was a span of 6 bases. The germline gives CDR1 SGHRS, CDR2 YFSETQ. The CDR3 sequence is 12 residues long. The CDR3 loop is CASSLDVHEQFF. CDR3 bases: TGCGCCAGCAGCTTGGACGTTCATGAGCAGTTCTTC.

J is TRBJ2-2 and V is TRBV7-9; 7 nucleotides align to TRBD1. From germline, CDR1 is SEHNR and CDR2 FQNEAQ (reference sequence). The CDR3 runs to 15 residues. V lost 1 base, J lost 5 bases, and 4 bases stayed unmatched. DNA for the CDR3: TGTGCCAGCAGCTTAGTGACAGGGCCGACCGGGGAGCTGTTTTTT. It is translated as CASSLVTGPTGELFF.

The table lists this clone with a count of one. The rearrangement links TRBV21-1 to TRBJ1-6; the listed D gene, TRBD1, was not tested against the DNA. TRBV21-1 represents a pseudogene. The CDR3 consists of 16 residues. The CDR3 here is CASSKAGGSYNSPLHF. The CDR3 nucleotides are TGTGCCAGCAGCAAAGCAGGGGGCTCCTATAATTCACCCCTCCACTTT.

This clone has a count of ten or more. The V gene is TRBV5-1, the J gene TRBJ1-4; the D gene is possibly TRBD1 (6 bases). Germline loops: CDR1 SGHRS, CDR2 YFSETQ. V was trimmed by 5 bases and J by 6 bases, leaving 17 bases between them. This CDR3 region has 15 residues. The CDR3 DNA sequence: TGCGCCAGCAGACCTAATACAGGGCCAGATGAAAAACTGTTTTTT. Translated, it gives CASRPNTGPDEKLFF.

The chain joins TRBV5-1 to TRBJ1-1, with D unclear. This CDR3 is 14 amino acids long. Per the germline V gene, CDR1 is SGHRS and CDR2 is YFSETQ. V dropped 2 bases and J dropped 0 bases, with 8 bases sitting between them. This CDR3 reads CASSFADMNTEAFF. The CDR3, as DNA: TGCGCCAGCAGCTTTGCGGATATGAACACTGAAGCTTTCTTT.

This chain connects TRBV4-3 to TRBJ2-7; D ambiguous. The CDR3 runs to 15 residues. V was trimmed by 1 base and J by 7 bases, leaving 17 bases between them. CDR1 and CDR2 (germline): LGHNA, YSLEER. The CDR3 DNA is TGCGCCAGCAGCCAAGTCGACTCCCAAGGTGTGGAGCAGTACTTC. Translated, it gives CASSQVDSQGVEQYF.

V and J are TRBV18 and TRBJ2-5; 8 bases are shared with TRBD1. Germline assignment: CDR1 KGHSH and CDR2 LQKENI. CDR3 length equals 15 residues. Trimming at V came to 6 bases and at J to 1 base, leaving 7 bases not matched to a gene. The CDR3 DNA reads as TGTGCCAGCTCGCCAACCGGGACAGGCCAAGAGACCCAGTACTTC. This sequence encodes CASSPTGTGQETQYF.

The chain carries TRBV28 and TRBJ2-3; TRBD2 might be the D (6 bases). Trimming shortened V by 6 bases and J by 4 bases, and 17 bases separated the two germline ends. This CDR3 has 15 amino acids. Germline CDR1 is MDHEN and CDR2 is SYDVKM. The CDR3 region has the DNA TGTGCCAGCAGACGAATTGCGGGGAAGGCAGATACGCAGTATTTT. Protein sequence: CASRRIAGKADTQYF.

This clone was detected once. This rearrangement joins TRBV9 to TRBJ1-2; 12 nucleotides match TRBD1. CDR1 SGDLS and CDR2 YYNGEE come from the germline V gene. The CDR3 has 15 residues. V lost 4 bases and J lost 3; bases outside the gene matches: 4. CDR3 amino acids: CASSPGTGGYYGYTF. CDR3 DNA: TGTGCCAGCAGCCCGGGGACAGGGGGCTACTATGGCTACACCTTC.

This chain links TRBV9 with TRBJ2-7, with TRBD1 matching over 9 bases. The germline CDR1 and CDR2 sequences are SGDLS and YYNGEE. The trim removed 3 bases at V and 5 bases at J, leaving 0 bases unmatched. The CDR3 totals 12 residues. CDR3 coding DNA: TGTGCCAGCAGCGGGACAGGGGACGAGCAGTACTTC. The encoded protein is CASSGTGDEQYF. The full variable domain, in which reference TRBV9 and TRBJ2-7 provide the parts outside the CDR3, is DSGVTQTPKHLITATGQRVTLRCSPRSGDLSVYWYQQSLDQGLQFLIQYYNGEERAKGNILERFSAQQFPDLHSELNLSSLELGDSALYFCASSGTGDEQYFGPGTRLTVT.

This clone was seen a handful of times. The chain recombines TRBV10-1 with TRBJ2-2; no clear D gene. Germline CDR1 WNHNN, CDR2 SYGVQD (reference sequence). Deletions cut 4 bases from V and 4 bases from J, with 10 bases between. The CDR3 is made up of 14 amino acids. CDR3 sequence reads: CASSVGGITGELFF. In DNA form, the CDR3 reads TGCGCCAGCAGTGTAGGCGGTATCACCGGGGAGCTGTTTTTT.

This sequence joins TRBV14 and TRBJ1-4, with D possibly being TRBD1 (5 bases). V lost 1 base to trimming and J lost 7 bases, with 10 bases between them. CDR1 and CDR2 (germline): SGHDN, FVKESK. CDR3 size: 14 residues. The CDR3 sequence: CASSQVRQTEKLFF. In nucleotides, the CDR3 is TGTGCCAGCAGCCAAGTGAGACAGACTGAAAAACTGTTTTTT.

The rearrangement joins TRBV5-6 to TRBJ1-1; D ambiguous. The CDR3 has 16 residues. The V end lost 0 bases, the J end lost 3 bases, and 15 bases lay between the germline ends. Germline V CDR1 and CDR2: SGHDT, YYEEEE. The CDR3 reads CASSLGSGSRHTEAFF. CDR3 in DNA: TGTGCCAGCAGCTTGGGTTCCGGCAGTAGGCACACTGAAGCTTTCTTT.

This chain links TRBV5-6 with TRBJ2-3, with TRBD2 identical over 7 bases. CDR1 is SGHDT and CDR2 is YYEEEE in the germline V gene. The CDR3 spans 17 residues. V lost 0 bases, J lost 2 bases, and 9 bases stayed unmatched. CDR3 coding DNA: TGTGCCAGCAGCTTGGGTCGAGGACTAGGAAACACAGATACGCAGTATTTT. This translates into CASSLGRGLGNTDTQYF.

The CDR3 bases are TGTGCCAGCAGTTTAAGTGGTACGCAGTATTTT. This translates into CASSLSGTQYF. The gene calls are TRBV7-9 and TRBJ2-3; D is undetermined. Trimming removed 6 bases from V and 8 bases from J, with 9 bases in between. Germline CDR1 SEHNR, CDR2 FQNEAQ (reference sequence). The CDR3 covers 11 residues.

This clone was counted a few times. The chain uses TRBV6-4 and TRBJ1-2, with 7 bases identical to TRBD1. The germline CDR1 and CDR2 sequences are MRHNA and SNTAGT. V lost 4 bases, J lost 4 bases, and 6 bases stayed unmatched. This CDR3 comprises 14 residues. CDR3 loop: CASSAGTVGYGYTF. As DNA, the CDR3 is TGTGCCAGCAGTGCAGGGACAGTGGGCTATGGCTACACCTTC.